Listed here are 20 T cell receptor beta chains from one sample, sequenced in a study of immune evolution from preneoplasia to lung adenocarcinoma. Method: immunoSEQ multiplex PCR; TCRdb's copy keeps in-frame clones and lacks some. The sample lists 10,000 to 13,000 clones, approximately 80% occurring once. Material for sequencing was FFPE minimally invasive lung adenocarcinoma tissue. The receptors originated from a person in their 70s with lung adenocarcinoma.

The DNA of the CDR3 is TGTGCCAGCAGCGCCTCAGGGGCGAGGGAGCAGTACTTC. Protein: CASSASGAREQYF. This sequence joins TRBV5-5 and TRBJ2-7; D might be TRBD1 (6 bases). The CDR3 loop spans 13 amino acids. V was shortened by 4 bases and J by 7 bases, with 15 bases between the two germline ends. Germline loops: CDR1 SGHKS, CDR2 YYEKEE (reference sequence).

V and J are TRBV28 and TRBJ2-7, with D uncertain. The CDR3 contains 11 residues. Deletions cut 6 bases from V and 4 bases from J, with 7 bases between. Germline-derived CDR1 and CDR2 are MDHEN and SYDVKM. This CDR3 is CASSQRYEQYF. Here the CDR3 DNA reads TGTGCCAGCAGCCAAAGATACGAGCAGTACTTC.

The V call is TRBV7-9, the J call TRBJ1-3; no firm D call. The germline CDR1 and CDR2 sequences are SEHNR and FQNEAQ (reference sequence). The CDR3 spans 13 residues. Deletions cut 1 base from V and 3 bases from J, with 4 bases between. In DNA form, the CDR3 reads TGTGCCAGCAGCTTAGAGGGTGGAAACACCATATATTTT. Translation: CASSLEGGNTIYF.

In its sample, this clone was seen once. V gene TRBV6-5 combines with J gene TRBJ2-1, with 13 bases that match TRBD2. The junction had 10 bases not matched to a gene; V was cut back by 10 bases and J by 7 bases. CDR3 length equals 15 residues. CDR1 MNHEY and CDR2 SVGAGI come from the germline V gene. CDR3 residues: CATHKTGLAGNEQFF. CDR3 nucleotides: TGTGCCACACACAAAACGGGACTAGCGGGAAATGAGCAGTTCTTC.

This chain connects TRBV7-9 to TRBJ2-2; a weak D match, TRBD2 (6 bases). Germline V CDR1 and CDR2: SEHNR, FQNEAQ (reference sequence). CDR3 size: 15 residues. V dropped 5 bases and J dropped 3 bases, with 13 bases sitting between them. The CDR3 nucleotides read TGTGCCAGCAGCCTGACTAGGGCGGACACCGGGGAGCTGTTTTTT. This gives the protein CASSLTRADTGELFF.

The chain's CDR3 is CASTKVAGAQEQYF. CDR3 nucleotide sequence: TGTGCCAGCACCAAAGTAGCGGGAGCTCAAGAGCAGTACTTC. This chain connects TRBV19 to TRBJ2-7, with 9 bases lining up with TRBD2. J lost 7 bases, V lost 9 bases, and 13 bases had no gene match. The CDR3 sequence is 14 residues long. The V gene's germline CDR1 is LNHDA and CDR2 SQIVND (reference sequence).

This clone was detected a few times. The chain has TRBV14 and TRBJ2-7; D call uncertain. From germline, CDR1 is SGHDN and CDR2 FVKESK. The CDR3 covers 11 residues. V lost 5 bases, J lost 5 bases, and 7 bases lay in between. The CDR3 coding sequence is TGTGCCAGCAGCAGGGCGAACGAGCAGTACTTC. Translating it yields CASSRANEQYF.

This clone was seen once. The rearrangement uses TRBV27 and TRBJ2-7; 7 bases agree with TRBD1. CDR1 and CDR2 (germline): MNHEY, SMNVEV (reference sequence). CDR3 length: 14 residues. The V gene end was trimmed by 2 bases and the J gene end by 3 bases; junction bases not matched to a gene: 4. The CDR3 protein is CASSLRGPIYEQYF. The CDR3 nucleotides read TGTGCCAGCAGTTTAAGGGGGCCAATCTACGAGCAGTACTTC.

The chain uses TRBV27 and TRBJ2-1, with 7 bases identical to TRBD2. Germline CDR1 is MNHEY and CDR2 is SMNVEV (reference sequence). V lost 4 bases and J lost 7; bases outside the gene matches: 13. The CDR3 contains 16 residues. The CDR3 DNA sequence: TGTGCCAGCAGTTCCCTCAGTGCGGGAGTGGGTAATGAGCAGTTCTTC. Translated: CASSSLSAGVGNEQFF.

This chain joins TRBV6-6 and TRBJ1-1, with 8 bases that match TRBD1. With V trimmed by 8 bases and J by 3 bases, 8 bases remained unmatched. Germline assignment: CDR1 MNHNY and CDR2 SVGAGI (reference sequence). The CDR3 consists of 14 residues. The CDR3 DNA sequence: TGTGCCAGCGCTAGACAGGGACAGGACACTGAAGCTTTCTTT. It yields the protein CASARQGQDTEAFF.

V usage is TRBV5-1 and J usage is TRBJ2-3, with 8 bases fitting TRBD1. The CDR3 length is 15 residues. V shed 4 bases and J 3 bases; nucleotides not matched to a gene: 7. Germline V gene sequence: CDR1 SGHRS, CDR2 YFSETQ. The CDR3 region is CASSLSRGRTDTQYF. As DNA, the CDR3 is TGCGCCAGCAGCCTGAGCAGGGGGCGGACAGATACGCAGTATTTT. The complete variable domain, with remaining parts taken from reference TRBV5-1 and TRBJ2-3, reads KAGVTQTPRYLIKTRGQQVTLSCSPISGHRSVSWYQQTPGQGLQFLFEYFSETQRNKGNFPGRFSGRQFSNSRSEMNVSTLELGDSALYLCASSLSRGRTDTQYFGPGTRLTVL.

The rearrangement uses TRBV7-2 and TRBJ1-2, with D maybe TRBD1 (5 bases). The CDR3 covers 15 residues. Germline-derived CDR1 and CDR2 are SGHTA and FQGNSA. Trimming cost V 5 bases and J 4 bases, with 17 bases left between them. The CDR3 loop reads CASSMRDRDSYGYTF. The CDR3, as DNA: TGTGCCAGCAGCATGAGGGACCGGGACTCCTATGGCTACACCTTC.

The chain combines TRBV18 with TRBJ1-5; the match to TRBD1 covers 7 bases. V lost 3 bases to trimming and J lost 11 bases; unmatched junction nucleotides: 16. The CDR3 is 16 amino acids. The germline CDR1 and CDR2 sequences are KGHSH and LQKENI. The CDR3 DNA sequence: TGTGCCAGCTCACCTCTCAGAGGGACAGTTCTTGAAGCCCAGCATTTT. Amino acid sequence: CASSPLRGTVLEAQHF.

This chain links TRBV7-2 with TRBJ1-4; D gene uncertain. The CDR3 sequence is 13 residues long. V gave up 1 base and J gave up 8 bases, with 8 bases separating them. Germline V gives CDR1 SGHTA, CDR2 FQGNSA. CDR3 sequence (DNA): TGTGCCAGCAGCTTAGAACGTTCGGAAAAACTGTTTTTT. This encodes CASSLERSEKLFF.

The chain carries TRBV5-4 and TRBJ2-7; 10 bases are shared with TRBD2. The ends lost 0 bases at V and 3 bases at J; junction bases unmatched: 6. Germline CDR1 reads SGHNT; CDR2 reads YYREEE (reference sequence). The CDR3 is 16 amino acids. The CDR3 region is CASSLGVAGGFYEQYF. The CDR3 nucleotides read TGTGCCAGCAGCTTGGGGGTAGCGGGAGGTTTCTACGAGCAGTACTTC.

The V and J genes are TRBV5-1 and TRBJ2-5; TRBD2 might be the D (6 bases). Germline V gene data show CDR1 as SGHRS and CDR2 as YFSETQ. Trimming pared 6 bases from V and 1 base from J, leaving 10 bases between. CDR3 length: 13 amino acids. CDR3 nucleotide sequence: TGCGCCAGCAAAGGGAGGATCCAAGAGACCCAGTACTTC. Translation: CASKGRIQETQYF.

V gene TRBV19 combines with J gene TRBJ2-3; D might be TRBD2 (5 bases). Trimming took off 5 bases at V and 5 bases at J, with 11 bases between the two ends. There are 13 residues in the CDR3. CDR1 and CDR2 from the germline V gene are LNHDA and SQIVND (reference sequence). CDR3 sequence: CASSLRTGDTQYF. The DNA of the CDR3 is TGTGCCAGTAGTTTGAGGACTGGAGATACGCAGTATTTT.

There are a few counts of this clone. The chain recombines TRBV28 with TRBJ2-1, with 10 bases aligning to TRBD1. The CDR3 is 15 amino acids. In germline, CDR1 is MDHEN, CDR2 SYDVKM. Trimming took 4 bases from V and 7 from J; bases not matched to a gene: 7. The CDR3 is CASSSYGTGDNEQFF. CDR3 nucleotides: TGTGCCAGCAGTTCCTACGGGACAGGGGATAATGAGCAGTTCTTC.

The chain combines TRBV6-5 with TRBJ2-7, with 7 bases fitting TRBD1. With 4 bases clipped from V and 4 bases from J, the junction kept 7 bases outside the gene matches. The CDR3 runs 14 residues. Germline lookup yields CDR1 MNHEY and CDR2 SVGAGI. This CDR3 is CASSSPGQLYEQYF. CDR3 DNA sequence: TGTGCCAGCAGTTCGCCGGGACAGTTATACGAGCAGTACTTC.

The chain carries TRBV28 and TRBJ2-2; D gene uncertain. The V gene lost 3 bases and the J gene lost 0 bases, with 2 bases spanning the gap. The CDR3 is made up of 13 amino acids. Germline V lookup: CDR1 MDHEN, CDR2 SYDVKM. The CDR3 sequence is CASSFTNTGELFF. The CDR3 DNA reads TGTGCCAGCAGTTTTACGAACACCGGGGAGCTGTTTTTT.